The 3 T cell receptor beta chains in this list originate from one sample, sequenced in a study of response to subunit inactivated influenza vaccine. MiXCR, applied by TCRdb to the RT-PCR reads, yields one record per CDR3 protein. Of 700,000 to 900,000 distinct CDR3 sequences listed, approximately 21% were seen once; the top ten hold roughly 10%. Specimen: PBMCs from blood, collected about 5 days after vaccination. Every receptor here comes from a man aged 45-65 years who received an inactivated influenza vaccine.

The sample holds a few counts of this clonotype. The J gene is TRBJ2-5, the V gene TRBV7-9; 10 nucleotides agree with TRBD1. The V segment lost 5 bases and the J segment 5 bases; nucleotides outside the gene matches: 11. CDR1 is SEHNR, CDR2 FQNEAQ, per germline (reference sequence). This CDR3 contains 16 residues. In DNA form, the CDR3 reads TGTGCCAGCAGCGCCTCCGGGACAGGGGTTTGGGAGACCCAGTACTTC. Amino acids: CASSASGTGVWETQYF.

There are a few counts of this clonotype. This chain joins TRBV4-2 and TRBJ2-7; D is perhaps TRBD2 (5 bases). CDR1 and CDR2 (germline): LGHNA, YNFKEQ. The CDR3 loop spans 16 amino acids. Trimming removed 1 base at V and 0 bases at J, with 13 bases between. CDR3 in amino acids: CASSQGSGRSSYEQYF. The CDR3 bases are TGTGCCAGCAGCCAAGGGAGCGGCCGGAGCTCCTACGAGCAGTACTTC.

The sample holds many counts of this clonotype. The CDR3 protein is CASSVSGKGTDTQYF. The CDR3 DNA reads TGCGCCAGCAGCGTGAGCGGGAAGGGCACAGATACGCAGTATTTT. V and J are TRBV5-1 and TRBJ2-3; TRBD2 agrees at 7 bases. Germline assignment: CDR1 SGHRS and CDR2 YFSETQ. With V trimmed by 4 bases and J by 1 base, 6 bases remained unmatched. The CDR3 is made up of 15 amino acids.